This TCR beta chain was recorded in a study of blood T cell repertoires in COVID-19. In the study overall: Sources were T cells, B-cell-depleted T cells, or PBMCs; the material itself was cDNA or gDNA.

In Cohort 3, a recovered donor had either two negative PCRs, clearance, or symptom resolution. This CDR3 spans 18 amino acids. The germline CDR1 and CDR2 sequences are SGDLS and YYNGEE. Trimming left V 0 bases short and J 0 bases short, with 18 bases between. Under the authors' procedure: For nucleated cells, counts were estimated from reference gene primer amplification. The repertoire was sequenced with immunoSEQ multiplex PCR; TCRdb's copy has only in-frame clones and lacks some. That table furnishes V, J and clone size, whereas the DNA furnished D and trimming. In the table there are around 500,000 clones, about 85% of which are singletons.

This TCR derives from a woman in her fifties or sixties who had recovered from COVID-19. V gene TRBV9 combines with J gene TRBJ1-2, with D possibly TRBD1 on 6 matching bases. Specimen: PBMCs or T cells enriched from blood (not recorded which). As DNA, the CDR3 is TGTGCCAGCAGCGTAGGGGGACGGACAGCCCTTTCTAACTATGGCTACACCTTC. Translating gives CASSVGGRTALSNYGYTF.